The clone carrying this T cell receptor (beta chain) was detected ten times or more. The data are from a study of glioma-infiltrating T cells. V lost 0 bases to trimming and J lost 0 bases, with 10 bases between them. This CDR3 comprises 15 residues. Germline V CDR1 and CDR2: DFQATT, SNEGSKA (reference sequence). TCR alpha and beta CDR3 regions were amplified from RNA using iRepertoire nested multiplex PCR. TCRdb passed the multiplex PCR reads through MiXCR, listing each CDR3 protein once. The data contain 85,000 to 110,000 distinct CDR3 sequences, around 28% of them seen just once; the ten biggest clones take up less than 55%.

The sequenced material came from glioma tissue, nonneoplastic brain tissue, or PBMCs (not recorded which). The genes are TRBV20-1 and TRBJ2-3; TRBD1 might be the D (6 bases). The TCR originated in a human donor with low-grade glioma or glioblastoma, undergoing nonglioma brain surgery, or in good health (not recorded which). In nucleotides, the CDR3 is TGCAGTGCTAGAGATGAGGGGGTGAGCACAGATACGCAGTATTTT. Its protein product is CSARDEGVSTDTQYF.